This T cell receptor (beta chain) was recovered during a study of blood T cell repertoires in COVID-19. Method: immunoSEQ multiplex PCR; TCRdb's copy keeps in-frame clones and lacks some. The sample yields approximately 120,000 clones, 81% seen once. The CDR3 extends over 16 amino acids. Germline V CDR1 and CDR2: SGHRS, YFSETQ. The V end lost 0 bases, the J end lost 5 bases, and 17 bases lay between the germline ends. The chain uses TRBV5-1 and TRBJ1-2, with a possible D match to TRBD1 (6 bases). The sequenced sample was peripheral blood. The TCR comes from a man aged 25 to 40 with COVID-19, enrolled during active disease. As DNA, the CDR3 is TGCGCCAGCAGCTTGGCCGGTTTGGGGGCTCAATATGGCTACACCTTC. Protein sequence: CASSLAGLGAQYGYTF.